Each of the 21 T cell receptor beta chains below was sequenced from the same sample in a study of blood T cell repertoires in COVID-19. Profiling relied on immunoSEQ multiplex PCR, and the TCRdb table lists in-frame clones only, not all of them. The data contain 80,000 or so clones, under 80% of them singletons. Material: peripheral blood. Receptor source: a human donor in a cohort sampled during active COVID-19.

This clone was recorded a few times. This sequence joins TRBV5-6 and TRBJ1-2; TRBD1 matches 9 bases. V was pared by 4 bases and J by 5 bases, with 6 bases of the junction left unmatched. Germline CDR1 is SGHDT and CDR2 is YYEEEE. The CDR3 has 14 amino acids. CDR3 protein: CASSLGQGRYGYTF. Written as DNA, the CDR3 is TGTGCCAGCAGCCTGGGACAGGGCCGATATGGCTACACCTTC.

The chain couples TRBV3-1 (or the pseudogene TRBV3-2) to TRBJ1-4; 8 bases line up with TRBD1. The CDR3 spans 14 residues. Germline V gives CDR1 LGHDT, CDR2 YNNKEL (reference sequence). V gave up 5 bases and J gave up 7 bases; unmatched junction bases: 6. CDR3 DNA sequence: TGTGCCAGCAGCATCAGGGGGCATATTGAAAAACTGTTTTTT. The encoded protein is CASSIRGHIEKLFF.

The chain employs TRBV5-4 and TRBJ2-6; D gene unclear. With 4 bases removed from V and 2 bases from J, the gap between germline ends came to 13 bases. Germline V gives CDR1 SGHNT, CDR2 YYREEE (reference sequence). The CDR3 extends over 16 amino acids. The CDR3 DNA is TGTGCCAGCAGCCGTTTTTCAGGTGCTGGGGCCAACGTCCTGACTTTC. As protein: CASSRFSGAGANVLTF.

The chain joins TRBV30 to TRBJ1-4; D not resolved. This CDR3 has 11 residues. V was clipped by 3 bases and J by 4 bases, with 3 bases between them. Germline lookup yields CDR1 GTSNPN and CDR2 SVGIG (reference sequence). The CDR3 region is CAWSRNEKLFF. The CDR3 coding sequence is TGTGCCTGGAGCCGTAATGAAAAACTGTTTTTT.

This chain links TRBV10-3 with TRBJ1-5; a weak D match, TRBD1 (6 bases). This CDR3 has 14 residues. CDR1 and CDR2 from the germline V gene are ENHRY and SYGVKD. The V end lost 6 bases, the J end lost 5 bases, and 14 bases lay between the germline ends. The CDR3 protein is CAISRQEGHQPQHF. DNA of the CDR3: TGTGCCATCAGCAGACAGGAAGGCCATCAGCCCCAGCATTTT.

The rearrangement joins TRBV28 to TRBJ1-2; D might be TRBD1 (6 bases). V was clipped by 5 bases and J by 4 bases, with 17 bases between them. This CDR3 contains 15 residues. CDR1 and CDR2 from the germline V gene are MDHEN and SYDVKM. In nucleotides, the CDR3 is TGTGCCAGCAGTCCACCCAGGGGTTGGGGCTATGGCTACACCTTC. Its translation is CASSPPRGWGYGYTF.

The V call is TRBV7-9, the J call TRBJ2-2; 8 bases match TRBD1. The CDR3 runs 14 residues. Germline CDR1 SEHNR, CDR2 FQNEAQ (reference sequence). Trimming took 5 bases from V and 7 from J; bases not matched to a gene: 6. CDR3 bases: TGTGCCAGCAGCCTGACAGGGGAAGGCGGGGAGCTGTTTTTT. This encodes CASSLTGEGGELFF.

In its sample, this clone was seen a few times. Other DNA sequences of this sample code for an identical CDR3. The V call is TRBV3-1 (or the pseudogene TRBV3-2), the J call TRBJ1-4; D perhaps matches TRBD1 (5 bases). The germline V gene encodes CDR1 LGHDT and CDR2 YNNKEL (reference sequence). The CDR3 is made up of 13 amino acids. V lost 1 base, J lost 8 bases, and 8 bases lay in between. The CDR3 DNA reads as TGTGCCAGCAGCCAAGGGCAGGGCGAAAAACTGTTTTTT. It yields the protein CASSQGQGEKLFF.

The chain uses TRBV14 and TRBJ2-7; 11 bases fit TRBD1. Germline V gene sequence: CDR1 SGHDN, CDR2 FVKESK. V shed 3 bases, J shed 1 base, and the junction held 2 bases outside the gene matches. The CDR3 runs to 15 residues. The CDR3 region is CASSHGQGASYEQYF. DNA of the CDR3: TGTGCCAGCAGCCACGGACAGGGGGCTTCCTACGAGCAGTACTTC.

DNA for the CDR3: TGTGCCAGCAGCCCTCAGCGGGGGGCCTACGAGCAGTACTTC. Amino acid sequence: CASSPQRGAYEQYF. The gene calls are TRBV9 and TRBJ2-7; TRBD2 aligns across 9 bases. The CDR3 runs 14 residues. Germline lookup yields CDR1 SGDLS and CDR2 YYNGEE. The V gene end was trimmed by 4 bases and the J gene end by 2 bases; junction bases not matched to a gene: 4.

The chain links TRBV9 to TRBJ1-6; 8 nucleotides match TRBD1. J gave up 7 bases and V 4 bases, and 7 bases lay outside the gene matches. The germline CDR1 and CDR2 sequences are SGDLS and YYNGEE. CDR3 size: 15 residues. DNA for the CDR3: TGTGCCAGCAGCCGGAGGACAGGGAAAAATTCACCCCTCCACTTT. Translated: CASSRRTGKNSPLHF.

This clone was detected only a few times. This rearrangement joins TRBV2 to TRBJ2-7, with D uncertain. Germline loops: CDR1 SNHLY, CDR2 FYNNEI. Trimming pared 7 bases from V and 6 bases from J, leaving 13 bases between. The CDR3 has 12 residues. The CDR3 loop is CASTTDTPEQYF. The DNA for the CDR3 is TGTGCCAGCACAACCGACACCCCCGAGCAGTACTTC.

The CDR3: CASSDDLRGNEKLFF. The CDR3 DNA reads as TGTGCCAGTAGTGACGACCTCAGGGGGAATGAAAAACTGTTTTTT. V gene TRBV19 combines with J gene TRBJ1-4, with 7 bases matching TRBD1. This CDR3 region has 15 residues. The J segment lost 5 bases and the V segment lost 5 bases, leaving 8 bases of the junction unmatched. Germline V lookup: CDR1 LNHDA, CDR2 SQIVND (reference sequence).

The chain joins TRBV12-3 or TRBV12-4 to TRBJ2-5; D may be TRBD1 (5 bases). The CDR3 has 13 residues. Trimming shortened V by 3 bases and J by 3 bases, and 8 bases separated the two germline ends. The CDR3 coding sequence is TGTGCCAGCAGTTTGGGGCAAAAAGAGACCCAGTACTTC. It codes for CASSLGQKETQYF.

The CDR3 bases are TGTGCCTGGGGGACAGGGGACACTGAAGCTTTCTTT. Translating gives CAWGTGDTEAFF. V and J are TRBV30 and TRBJ1-1, with 10 bases fitting TRBD1. V shed 5 bases, J shed 3 bases, and the junction held 0 bases outside the gene matches. The CDR3 loop spans 12 amino acids. CDR1 and CDR2 (germline): GTSNPN, SVGIG (reference sequence).

This rearrangement joins TRBV6-5 to TRBJ1-5, with D maybe TRBD1 (6 bases). V was cut by 7 bases and J by 0 bases, with 13 bases left in between. The germline V gene encodes CDR1 MNHEY and CDR2 SVGAGI. The CDR3 runs 15 residues. The CDR3 nucleotides are TGTGCCAGCAAGGGCAGGGGCCATAGCAATCAGCCCCAGCATTTT. As protein: CASKGRGHSNQPQHF.

This clone was detected a few times. The chain joins TRBV21-1 to TRBJ1-3; the table's TRBD1 call for D was not verified on the DNA. TRBV21-1 is reported as a pseudogene. The CDR3 is 15 amino acids. The CDR3 loop reads CASSKLDRAKNTIYF. The CDR3 DNA sequence: TGTGCCAGCAGCAAACTTGACAGGGCTAAAAACACCATATATTTT.

V gene TRBV4-1 combines with J gene TRBJ2-1; no definite D call. V gave up 1 base and J gave up 1 base, with 11 bases separating them. Germline V gene sequence: CDR1 MGHRA, CDR2 YSYEKL. CDR3 size: 16 residues. This CDR3 reads CASSQVDIISYNEQFF. In DNA form, the CDR3 reads TGCGCCAGCAGCCAAGTTGACATAATTTCCTACAATGAGCAGTTCTTC.

The chain links TRBV5-1 to TRBJ1-6; maybe TRBD1 (6 bases). The CDR3 is 15 residues long. Trimming took off 4 bases at V and 1 base at J, with 9 bases between the two ends. Germline V gene data show CDR1 as SGHRS and CDR2 as YFSETQ. The CDR3 coding sequence is TGCGCCAGCAGCGCACAGGGTTCCTATAATTCACCCCTCCACTTT. It is translated as CASSAQGSYNSPLHF.

The chain couples TRBV5-1 to TRBJ2-2, with 11 bases aligning to TRBD1. Germline values: CDR1 SGHRS, CDR2 YFSETQ. The CDR3 spans 16 residues. The V segment lost 4 bases and the J segment 3 bases; nucleotides outside the gene matches: 5. CDR3 sequence: CASSPPGQGDTGELFF. DNA for the CDR3: TGCGCCAGCAGCCCTCCGGGACAGGGGGACACCGGGGAGCTGTTTTTT.

This clone was counted only a few times. The chain combines TRBV6-6 with TRBJ2-2; 7 bases are a match to TRBD1. Losses at the gene ends were 5 bases for V and 5 bases for J; bases not matched to a gene: 8. Germline CDR1 and CDR2: MNHNY and SVGAGI (reference sequence). There are 15 residues in the CDR3. The CDR3 loop is CASSQTGLGTGELFF. For the CDR3, the DNA is TGTGCCAGCAGTCAGACAGGGTTAGGGACCGGGGAGCTGTTTTTT.